This T cell receptor (beta chain) was identified during a study of blood T cells in healthy people across ages. Study-level points and caveats: Versus aged donors, long-lived donors had higher diversity and more naive CD4+ cells.

The second PCR ran about 6 to 11 cycles with a sample-barcoded 5' primer and J-beta primers. Template switching added a 12-random-nucleotide identifier to every cDNA molecule. TCRdb fed the 5' RACE reads into MiXCR, producing one record per CDR3 protein. The repertoire consists of about 810,000 distinct CDR3 sequences, with approximately 35% occurring once and the leading ten covering 10% to 15%. About this clonotype itself: What it binds is unknown.

The CDR3 contains 15 residues. Deletions cut 2 bases from V and 5 bases from J, with 16 bases between. Germline CDR1 reads DFQATT; CDR2 reads SNEGSKA (reference sequence). The chain combines TRBV20-1 with TRBJ1-5, with D tentatively TRBD1 (5 bases). The TCR originated in a man aged 18 to 35 in good health. The source material was blood. The CDR3, as DNA: TGCAGTGCTAGACGGGTTGGGGGGGGGGATCAGCCCCAGCATTTT. It encodes CSARRVGGGDQPQHF.